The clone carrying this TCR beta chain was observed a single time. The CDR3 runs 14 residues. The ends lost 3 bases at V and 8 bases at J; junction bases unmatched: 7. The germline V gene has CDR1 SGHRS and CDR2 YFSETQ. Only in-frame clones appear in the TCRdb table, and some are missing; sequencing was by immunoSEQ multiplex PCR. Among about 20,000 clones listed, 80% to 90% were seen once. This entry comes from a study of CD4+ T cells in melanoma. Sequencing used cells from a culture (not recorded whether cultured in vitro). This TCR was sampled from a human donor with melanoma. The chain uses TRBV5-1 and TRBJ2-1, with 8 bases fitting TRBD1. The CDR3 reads CASSSRTGIDEQFF. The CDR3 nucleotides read TGCGCCAGCAGCTCGAGGACAGGGATCGATGAGCAGTTCTTC.